The next 20 T cell receptor beta chains were all read from a single sample in a study of beta chain features in type 1 diabetes. Reverse transcription of all isolated RNA meant that expressed TCRB transcripts were sequenced. TCRdb's copy holds only in-frame clones and misses some; the assay was immunoSEQ multiplex PCR. The sample lists about 450,000 clones; around 10% were seen once. The sequenced sample was naive CD4+ T cells from blood. All receptors come from a young woman in good health.

This clone has more than one count but fewer than ten. This sequence joins TRBV29-1 and TRBJ2-3; 10 bases are shared with TRBD1. Germline V CDR1 and CDR2: SQVTM, ANQGSEA. With 7 bases clipped from V and 5 bases from J, the junction kept 9 bases outside the gene matches. The CDR3 length is 14 residues. The DNA of the CDR3 is TGCAGCGGACAGACAGGGGGCGCGGGAGATACGCAGTATTTT. Amino acid sequence: CSGQTGGAGDTQYF.

This clone was recorded a few times. The CDR3 protein is CAWSVGPWMYEQFF. CDR3 nucleotides: TGTGCCTGGAGTGTAGGGCCATGGATGTATGAGCAGTTCTTC. The rearrangement links TRBV30 to TRBJ2-1; D gene ambiguous. The length of the CDR3 is 14 residues. Germline V gene sequence: CDR1 GTSNPN, CDR2 SVGIG (reference sequence). V shed 0 bases and J shed 8 bases, with 14 bases lying between them.

The sample holds a few counts of this clone. The chain has TRBV7-2 and TRBJ1-3; D gene unclear. This CDR3 has 14 residues. Trimming removed 1 base at V and 2 bases at J, with 6 bases between. Germline CDR1 SGHTA, CDR2 FQGNSA. CDR3 coding DNA: TGTGCCAGCAGCTTAGTTGGGGCTGGAAACACCATATATTTT. This gives the protein CASSLVGAGNTIYF. Drawing the rest from reference TRBV7-2 and TRBJ1-3, the complete variable domain is GAGVSQSPSNKVTEKGKDVELRCDPISGHTALYWYRQSLGQGLEFLIYFQGNSAPDKSGLPSDRFSAERTGGSVSTLTIQRTQQEDSAVYLCASSLVGAGNTIYFGEGSWLTVV.

V is TRBV4-2 and J is TRBJ2-3, with 13 bases matching TRBD2. Germline CDR1 is LGHNA and CDR2 is YNFKEQ. V trimming: 3 bases; J trimming: 5 bases; junction bases outside the gene matches: 2. This CDR3 has 15 amino acids. CDR3 loop: CASSQGLAGQDTQYF. For the CDR3, the DNA is TGTGCCAGCAGCCAGGGACTAGCGGGACAAGATACGCAGTATTTT.

The rearrangement uses TRBV5-6 and TRBJ2-1; TRBD1 aligns across 7 bases. The CDR3 contains 15 residues. Germline CDR1 is SGHDT and CDR2 is YYEEEE. Trimming removed 1 base from V and 6 bases from J; junction bases left unmatched: 7. The CDR3 here is CASSLPSGQFNEQFF. CDR3 sequence (DNA): TGTGCCAGCAGCTTGCCCTCGGGACAGTTCAATGAGCAGTTCTTC. Together with reference TRBV5-6 and TRBJ2-1, the CDR3 gives the full variable domain: DAGVTQSPTHLIKTRGQQVTLRCSPKSGHDTVSWYQQALGQGPQFIFQYYEEEERQRGNFPDRFSGHQFPNYSSELNVNALLLGDSALYLCASSLPSGQFNEQFFGPGTRLTVL.

A few counts support this clone. The V and J genes are TRBV12-5 and TRBJ2-3; D possibly corresponds to TRBD1 (6 bases). The V end lost 5 bases, the J end lost 1 base, and 19 bases lay between the germline ends. The CDR3 runs 17 residues. Germline V CDR1 and CDR2: LGHNT, FRNRAP. CDR3 sequence: CASGLSVMGARTDTQYF. Here the CDR3 DNA reads TGTGCTAGTGGTCTGTCCGTTATGGGGGCTCGCACAGATACGCAGTATTTT. Looking up the rest from reference TRBV12-5 and TRBJ2-3 gives the full variable domain: DARVTQTPRHKVTEMGQEVTMRCQPILGHNTVFWYRQTMMQGLELLAYFRNRAPLDDSGMPKDRFSAEMPDATLATLKIQPSEPRDSAVYFCASGLSVMGARTDTQYFGPGTRLTVL.

This clone appeared a few times. This chain uses TRBV30 with TRBJ1-5; D gene unclear. This CDR3 region has 14 residues. Germline V gene sequence: CDR1 GTSNPN, CDR2 SVGIG (reference sequence). Trimming shortened V by 2 bases and J by 1 base, and 9 bases separated the two germline ends. CDR3 protein: CAWSNLMSNQPQHF. CDR3 nucleotide sequence: TGTGCCTGGAGTAACTTAATGAGCAATCAGCCCCAGCATTTT.

The genes are TRBV13 and TRBJ1-2; 8 bases are shared with TRBD1. CDR1 is PRHDT, CDR2 FYEKMQ, per germline (reference sequence). With V trimmed by 5 bases and J by 4 bases, 9 bases remained unmatched. This CDR3 has 15 residues. The CDR3 coding sequence is TGTGCCAGCAGCCAGCGGGGACAGGTTATCTATGGCTACACCTTC. Its protein is CASSQRGQVIYGYTF.

V and J are TRBV6-1 and TRBJ2-7; possibly TRBD1 for D (6 bases). The germline CDR1 and CDR2 sequences are MNHNS and SASEGT. The V and J ends lost 6 bases and 2 bases respectively, with 17 bases between them. The CDR3 contains 15 residues. The CDR3 DNA follows: TGTGCCAGCAGGGTAGGACAGACAGGAACCTACGAGCAGTACGTC. It codes for CASRVGQTGTYEQYV.

This clone came up a few times. The V call is TRBV4-3, the J call TRBJ1-5; D not resolved. Germline V CDR1 and CDR2: LGHNA, YSLEER. The CDR3 covers 16 residues. With 0 bases removed from V and 0 bases from J, the gap between germline ends came to 9 bases. CDR3 DNA: TGCGCCAGCAGCCAAGATCCAACGGCTAGCAATCAGCCCCAGCATTTT. It is translated as CASSQDPTASNQPQHF.

This clone was observed a few times. The rearrangement links TRBV7-8 to TRBJ2-3; D remains ambiguous. V was clipped by 3 bases and J by 8 bases, with 12 bases between them. Looked up from germline, CDR1 is SGHVS and CDR2 is FQNEAQ. CDR3 size: 13 residues. CDR3 in DNA: TGTGCCAGCAGCTTCGTCCTGACGGGTACGCAGTATTTT. Its protein product is CASSFVLTGTQYF.

In its sample, this clone was seen a few times. This chain uses TRBV7-2 with TRBJ2-7; D is undetermined. This CDR3 has 11 amino acids. Germline CDR1 reads SGHTA; CDR2 reads FQGNSA. Trimming took off 8 bases at V and 2 bases at J, with 7 bases between the two ends. The CDR3 sequence: CASAITYEQYF. The CDR3 DNA sequence: TGTGCCAGCGCGATTACCTACGAGCAGTACTTC.

V is TRBV7-8 and J is TRBJ2-7; the match to TRBD1 covers 11 bases. This CDR3 comprises 14 residues. V trimming: 3 bases; J trimming: 3 bases; junction bases outside the gene matches: 1. Germline CDR1 reads SGHVS; CDR2 reads FQNEAQ. The CDR3 region is CASSFGTGGYEQYV. CDR3 DNA: TGTGCCAGCAGCTTCGGGACAGGGGGCTACGAGCAGTACGTC.

V usage is TRBV7-2 and J usage is TRBJ2-7; 7 bases match TRBD2. The CDR3 totals 14 residues. The germline CDR1 and CDR2 sequences are SGHTA and FQGNSA. With V trimmed by 3 bases and J by 3 bases, 5 bases remained unmatched. The CDR3 sequence is CASSFGREYYEQYF. The CDR3 DNA sequence: TGTGCCAGCAGCTTCGGGCGGGAGTACTACGAGCAGTACTTC.

CDR3 sequence (DNA): TGTGCCAGCAGCTTGGCCGCAGGGCAGAACACTGAAGCTTTCTTT. Translation gives CASSLAAGQNTEAFF. The V gene is TRBV5-4, the J gene TRBJ1-1, with TRBD1 as a possible D gene (5 bases). Germline V CDR1 and CDR2: SGHNT, YYREEE (reference sequence). Trimming took off 0 bases at V and 1 base at J, with 10 bases between the two ends. The CDR3 sequence is 15 residues long.

This clone occurred a few times. V is TRBV4-3 and J is TRBJ2-1; the D call may be TRBD1 or TRBD2 (5 bases each). Germline CDR1 reads LGHNA; CDR2 reads YSLEER. Deletions cut 3 bases from V and 10 bases from J, with 13 bases between. The CDR3 spans 13 residues. CDR3 sequence: CASSQSGTREQFF. The CDR3 coding sequence is TGCGCCAGCAGCCAGTCAGGGACGAGGGAGCAGTTCTTC.

This clone was seen only a few times. V is TRBV5-1 and J is TRBJ2-1, with 9 positions matching TRBD2. J gave up 3 bases and V 4 bases, and 8 bases lay outside the gene matches. The CDR3 spans 16 residues. Looked up from germline, CDR1 is SGHRS and CDR2 is YFSETQ. The CDR3 DNA reads TGCGCCAGCAGCCGAATTAGCGGGAGCATCTACAATGAGCAGTTCTTC. Protein sequence: CASSRISGSIYNEQFF.

The chain has TRBV18 and TRBJ2-7, with D hard to call. This CDR3 has 13 residues. V gave up 3 bases and J gave up 3 bases, with 9 bases separating them. The V gene's germline CDR1 is KGHSH and CDR2 LQKENI. The CDR3: CASSPPSIYEQYF. In DNA, the CDR3 is TGTGCCAGCTCACCCCCGTCCATCTACGAGCAGTACTTC.

The rearrangement joins TRBV5-1 to TRBJ2-1; tentative D call: TRBD1 (6 bases). Germline loops: CDR1 SGHRS, CDR2 YFSETQ. CDR3 length: 14 amino acids. V dropped 4 bases and J dropped 4 bases, with 12 bases sitting between them. In DNA form, the CDR3 reads TGCGCCAGCAGCCAGACACAGGGATACAATGAGCAGTTCTTC. This sequence encodes CASSQTQGYNEQFF.

This clone was detected only a few times. The genes are TRBV4-3 and TRBJ2-1; tentatively, D is TRBD1 (5 bases). There are 15 residues in the CDR3. The germline V gene encodes CDR1 LGHNA and CDR2 YSLEER. Between the trimmed V and J ends, which lost 1 base and 3 bases, there was a span of 10 bases. The CDR3 loop is CASSQVGRVYNEQFF. The CDR3 DNA follows: TGCGCCAGCAGCCAAGTGGGCAGGGTCTACAATGAGCAGTTCTTC.